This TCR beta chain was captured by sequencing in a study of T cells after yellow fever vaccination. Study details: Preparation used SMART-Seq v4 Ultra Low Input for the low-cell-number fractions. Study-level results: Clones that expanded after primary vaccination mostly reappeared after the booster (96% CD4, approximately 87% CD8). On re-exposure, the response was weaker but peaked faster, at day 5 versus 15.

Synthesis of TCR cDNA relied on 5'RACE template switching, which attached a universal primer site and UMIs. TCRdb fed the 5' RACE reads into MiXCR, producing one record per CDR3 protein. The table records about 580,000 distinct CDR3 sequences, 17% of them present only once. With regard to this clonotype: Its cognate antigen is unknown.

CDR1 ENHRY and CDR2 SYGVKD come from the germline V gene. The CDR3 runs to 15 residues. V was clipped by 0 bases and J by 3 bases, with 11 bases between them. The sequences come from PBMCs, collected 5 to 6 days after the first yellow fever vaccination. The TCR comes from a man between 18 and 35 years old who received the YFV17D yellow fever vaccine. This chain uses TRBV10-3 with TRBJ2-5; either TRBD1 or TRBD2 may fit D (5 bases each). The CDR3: CAISESRGRKETQYF. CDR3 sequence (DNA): TGTGCCATCAGTGAGTCACGGGGACGGAAAGAGACCCAGTACTTC.